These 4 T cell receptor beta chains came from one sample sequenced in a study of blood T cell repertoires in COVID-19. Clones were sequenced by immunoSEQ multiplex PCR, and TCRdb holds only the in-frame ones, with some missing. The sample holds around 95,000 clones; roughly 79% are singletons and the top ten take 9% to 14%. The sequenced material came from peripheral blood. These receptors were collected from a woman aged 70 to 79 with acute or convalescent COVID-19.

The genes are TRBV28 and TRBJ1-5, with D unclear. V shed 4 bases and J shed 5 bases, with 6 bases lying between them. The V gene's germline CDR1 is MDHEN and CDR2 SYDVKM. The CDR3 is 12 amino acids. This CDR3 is CASSSGYQPQHF. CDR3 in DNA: TGTGCCAGCAGTTCAGGATATCAGCCCCAGCATTTT.

The CDR3, as DNA: TGTGCCTGGCTAATGGGGACAGGGGATGAAAAACTGTTTTTT. Amino acid sequence: CAWLMGTGDEKLFF. The chain has TRBV30 and TRBJ1-4; TRBD1 matches at 10 bases. CDR1 and CDR2 from the germline V gene are GTSNPN and SVGIG (reference sequence). Trimming at V came to 5 bases and at J to 6 bases, leaving 6 bases not matched to a gene. The CDR3 has 14 residues.

This CDR3 is CASSFHSRSGTSTDTQYF. The CDR3 DNA is TGCGCCAGCAGCTTTCATAGCCGATCTGGAACTAGCACAGATACGCAGTATTTT. V gene TRBV5-1 combines with J gene TRBJ2-3; D uncertain. The CDR3 runs 18 residues. Germline V CDR1 and CDR2: SGHRS, YFSETQ. The germline V and J ends were trimmed by 2 bases and 0 bases, with 19 bases remaining between them.

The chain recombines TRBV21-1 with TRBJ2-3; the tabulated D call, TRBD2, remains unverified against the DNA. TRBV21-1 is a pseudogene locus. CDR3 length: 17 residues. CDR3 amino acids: CASWERGGDPSTDTQYF. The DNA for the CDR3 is TGTGCCAGCTGGGAGCGGGGGGGTGATCCTAGCACAGATACGCAGTATTTT.